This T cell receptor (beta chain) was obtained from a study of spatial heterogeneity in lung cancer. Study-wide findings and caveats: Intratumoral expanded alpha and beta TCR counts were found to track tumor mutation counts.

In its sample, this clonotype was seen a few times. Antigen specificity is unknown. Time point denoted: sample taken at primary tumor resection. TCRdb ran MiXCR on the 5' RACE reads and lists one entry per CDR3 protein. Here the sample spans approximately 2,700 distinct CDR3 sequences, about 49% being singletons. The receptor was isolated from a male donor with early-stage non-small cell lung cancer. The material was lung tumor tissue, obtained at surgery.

Here the CDR3 reads CASSLLIRDEQFF. The CDR3 DNA follows: TGTGCCAGCAGTTTGCTTATAAGGGATGAGCAGTTCTTC. The chain has TRBV6-2 or TRBV6-3 and TRBJ2-1; D unclear. This CDR3 region has 13 residues. The V end lost 4 bases, the J end lost 8 bases, and 12 bases lay between the germline ends. CDR1 is MNHEY, CDR2 SVGEGT, per germline.